Listed here are 10 T cell receptor beta chains from one sample, sequenced in a study of response to subunit inactivated influenza vaccine. TCRdb independently ran MiXCR on the RT-PCR reads; one entry per CDR3 protein. The table shows about 650,000 distinct CDR3 sequences, with more than 15% occurring only once. The sample here was PBMCs from blood, taken roughly 13 days after vaccination. These receptors were collected from a man between 50 and 59 years old who received an inactivated influenza vaccine.

This rearrangement joins TRBV7-9 to TRBJ2-5; D is possibly TRBD1 (6 bases). CDR1 and CDR2 (germline): SEHNR, FQNEAQ (reference sequence). V was shortened by 1 base and J by 5 bases, with 20 bases between the two germline ends. This CDR3 has 17 residues. DNA for the CDR3: TGTGCCAGCAGCTTAGAACGGGTTCAGGGGCGCGGGGAGACCCAGTACTTC. Translating gives CASSLERVQGRGETQYF.

This clonotype turned up a few times. This chain joins TRBV5-5 and TRBJ2-3; tentatively, D is TRBD2 (6 bases). The germline CDR1 and CDR2 sequences are SGHKS and YYEKEE (reference sequence). The CDR3 sequence is 15 residues long. V dropped 1 base and J dropped 0 bases, with 9 bases sitting between them. The chain's CDR3 is CASSLQRASTDTQYF. In DNA, the CDR3 is TGTGCCAGCAGCTTGCAGCGGGCAAGCACAGATACGCAGTATTTT.

This clonotype has ten or more counts. This chain connects TRBV7-9 to TRBJ2-3, with 12 bases lining up with TRBD2. J lost 8 bases, V lost 5 bases, and 8 bases had no gene match. From germline, CDR1 is SEHNR and CDR2 FQNEAQ (reference sequence). This CDR3 has 15 amino acids. The CDR3 bases are TGTGCCAGCAGCGACGGACTAGCGGGGAGGGCTACGCAGTATTTT. Its protein is CASSDGLAGRATQYF.

The chain has TRBV20-1 and TRBJ1-1, with D hard to call. The V gene's germline CDR1 is DFQATT and CDR2 SNEGSKA (reference sequence). Trimming removed 1 base at V and 1 base at J, with 10 bases between. The CDR3 contains 14 residues. CDR3 DNA: TGCAGTGCTAGAGCCCTGACTGGGAACACTGAAGCTTTCTTT. Encoded protein: CSARALTGNTEAFF.

This chain uses TRBV4-1 with TRBJ2-3; the match to TRBD2 covers 7 bases. CDR1 and CDR2 (germline): MGHRA, YSYEKL. The CDR3 is made up of 15 amino acids. V shed 1 base and J 0 bases; nucleotides not matched to a gene: 1. The chain's CDR3 is CASSQVGLSTDTQYF. The CDR3 DNA sequence: TGCGCCAGCAGCCAAGTGGGACTAAGCACAGATACGCAGTATTTT.

In this sample, this clonotype turned up a few times. The V gene is TRBV7-9, the J gene TRBJ2-1; D is possibly TRBD2 (5 bases). V lost 2 bases and J lost 11, with 16 bases in between. The germline CDR1 and CDR2 sequences are SEHNR and FQNEAQ (reference sequence). The CDR3 is made up of 14 amino acids. The CDR3 reads CASSLPASSPKQFF. CDR3 DNA sequence: TGTGCCAGCAGCTTACCGGCTAGCTCCCCTAAGCAGTTCTTC.

The chain recombines TRBV29-1 with TRBJ1-1; maybe TRBD1 (6 bases). CDR1 is SQVTM and CDR2 is ANQGSEA in the germline V gene. The CDR3 contains 14 residues. The germline V and J ends were trimmed by 6 bases and 1 base, with 15 bases remaining between them. CDR3 nucleotides: TGCAGCGTCCCCGAAGGGGGGGGGAACACTGAAGCTTTCTTT. Protein sequence: CSVPEGGGNTEAFF.

This clonotype was seen a few times. This rearrangement joins TRBV4-3 to TRBJ2-7; the D gene is possibly TRBD1 (5 bases). Germline V gives CDR1 LGHNA, CDR2 YSLEER. V shed 0 bases and J shed 5 bases, with 11 bases lying between them. CDR3 length: 14 residues. DNA of the CDR3: TGCGCCAGCAGCCAAGATGTCAGGGCCAACGAGCAGTACTTC. This codes for CASSQDVRANEQYF.

The gene calls are TRBV7-2 and TRBJ2-7, with D hard to call. CDR1 and CDR2 (germline): SGHTA, FQGNSA. Trimming took 3 bases from V and 3 from J, leaving 15 bases between them. The CDR3 consists of 15 residues. This CDR3 is CASSFVSAIGYEQYF. The CDR3 DNA reads TGTGCCAGCAGCTTCGTGTCCGCAATTGGCTACGAGCAGTACTTC.

This clonotype was detected a few times. The gene calls are TRBV20-1 and TRBJ2-1; no clear D gene. V lost 1 base and J 2 bases, leaving 15 bases between the germline ends. CDR3 length equals 16 residues. Germline CDR1 is DFQATT and CDR2 is SNEGSKA (reference sequence). Written as DNA, the CDR3 is TGCAGTGCTAGAGTGTTAACGGAGTCAGCCTACAATGAGCAGTTCTTC. Translating gives CSARVLTESAYNEQFF.